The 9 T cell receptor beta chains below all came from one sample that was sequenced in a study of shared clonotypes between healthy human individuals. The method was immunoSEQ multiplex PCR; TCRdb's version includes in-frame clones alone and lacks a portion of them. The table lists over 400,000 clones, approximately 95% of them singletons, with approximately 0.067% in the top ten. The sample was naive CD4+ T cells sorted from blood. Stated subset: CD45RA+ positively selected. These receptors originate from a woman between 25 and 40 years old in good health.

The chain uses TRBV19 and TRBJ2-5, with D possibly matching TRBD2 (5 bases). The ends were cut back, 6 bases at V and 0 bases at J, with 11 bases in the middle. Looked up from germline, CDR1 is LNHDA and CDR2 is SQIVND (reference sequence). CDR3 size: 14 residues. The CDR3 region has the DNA TGTGCCAGTAGCATGGACGGGAACCAAGAGACCCAGTACTTC. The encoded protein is CASSMDGNQETQYF.

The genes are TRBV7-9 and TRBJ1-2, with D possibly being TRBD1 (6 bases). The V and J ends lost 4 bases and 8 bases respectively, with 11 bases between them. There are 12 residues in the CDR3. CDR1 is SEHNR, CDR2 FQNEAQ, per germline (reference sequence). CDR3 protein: CASSSQGLGYTF. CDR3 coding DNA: TGTGCCAGCAGCTCACAGGGCTTGGGCTACACCTTC.

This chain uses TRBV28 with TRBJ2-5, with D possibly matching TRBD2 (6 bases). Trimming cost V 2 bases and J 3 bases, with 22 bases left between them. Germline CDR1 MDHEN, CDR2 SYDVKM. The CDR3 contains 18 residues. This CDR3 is CASSLPGGMTELEETQYF. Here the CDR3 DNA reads TGTGCCAGCAGTTTACCTGGGGGGATGACAGAATTGGAAGAGACCCAGTACTTC.

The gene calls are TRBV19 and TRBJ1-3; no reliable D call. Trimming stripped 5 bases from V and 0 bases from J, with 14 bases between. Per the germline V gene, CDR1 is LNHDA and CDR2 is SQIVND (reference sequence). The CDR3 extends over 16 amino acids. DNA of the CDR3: TGTGCCAGTAGTGTACCGGACTCCGACTCTGGAAACACCATATATTTT. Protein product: CASSVPDSDSGNTIYF.

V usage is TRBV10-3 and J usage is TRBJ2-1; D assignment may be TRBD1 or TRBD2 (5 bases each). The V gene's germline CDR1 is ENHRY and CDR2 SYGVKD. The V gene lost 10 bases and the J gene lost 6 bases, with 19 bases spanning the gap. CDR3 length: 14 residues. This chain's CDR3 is CANSGTKVFNEQFF. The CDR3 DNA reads TGTGCCAATTCAGGGACCAAAGTTTTCAATGAGCAGTTCTTC.

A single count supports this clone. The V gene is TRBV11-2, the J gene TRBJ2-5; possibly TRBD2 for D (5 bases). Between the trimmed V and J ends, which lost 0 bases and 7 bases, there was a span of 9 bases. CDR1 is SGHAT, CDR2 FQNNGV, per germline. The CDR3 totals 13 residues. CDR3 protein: CASSLEGLATQYF. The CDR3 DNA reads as TGTGCCAGCAGCTTAGAGGGTCTAGCGACCCAGTACTTC.

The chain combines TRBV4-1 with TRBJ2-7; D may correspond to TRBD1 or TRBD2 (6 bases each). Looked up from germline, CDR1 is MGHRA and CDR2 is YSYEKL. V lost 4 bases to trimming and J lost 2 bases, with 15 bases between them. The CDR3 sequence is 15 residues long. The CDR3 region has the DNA TGCGCCAGCAGCCCTTCGGGGGCGGGGACCTACGAGCAGTACTTC. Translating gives CASSPSGAGTYEQYF.

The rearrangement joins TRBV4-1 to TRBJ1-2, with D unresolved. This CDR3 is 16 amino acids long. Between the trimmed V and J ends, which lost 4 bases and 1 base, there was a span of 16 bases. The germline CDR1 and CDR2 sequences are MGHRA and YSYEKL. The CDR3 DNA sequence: TGCGCCAGCAGCCGAAGAAACGACGGCGATAACTATGGCTACACCTTC. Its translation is CASSRRNDGDNYGYTF.

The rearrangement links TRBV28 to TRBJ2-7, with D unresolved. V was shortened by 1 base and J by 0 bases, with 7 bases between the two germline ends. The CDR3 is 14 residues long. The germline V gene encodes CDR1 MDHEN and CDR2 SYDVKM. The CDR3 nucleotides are TGTGCCAGCAGTTTATTTCTAAGCTCCTACGAGCAGTACTTC. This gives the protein CASSLFLSSYEQYF. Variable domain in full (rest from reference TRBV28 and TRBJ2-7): DVKVTQSSRYLVKRTGEKVFLECVQDMDHENMFWYRQDPGLGLRLIYFSYDVKMKEKGDIPEGYSVSREKKERFSLILESASTNQTSMYLCASSLFLSSYEQYFGPGTRLTVT.